Shown below are 9 T cell receptor beta chains from a single sample sequenced in a study of blood T cells in healthy people across ages. Primed by a sample-barcoded 5' primer and a J-beta primer mix, a second PCR proceeded for about 6 to 11 cycles. TCRdb itself ran the 5' RACE reads through MiXCR, one entry per CDR3 protein. Of hundreds of thousands of distinct CDR3 sequences in the sample, roughly 58% are singletons; the top ten hold over 35%. Source material: blood. The receptors come from a man in his sixties in good health.

The gene calls are TRBV7-2 and TRBJ2-2; D is ambiguous. The CDR3 contains 15 residues. CDR1 and CDR2 from the germline V gene are SGHTA and FQGNSA. V shed 1 base and J shed 2 bases, with 8 bases lying between them. In nucleotides, the CDR3 is TGTGCCAGCAGCTTAGACTCAGTTAACACCGGGGAGCTGTTTTTT. It encodes CASSLDSVNTGELFF.

This clonotype has a handful of counts. The chain is built from TRBV4-1 and TRBJ2-5; 11 positions match TRBD1. The CDR3 contains 17 residues. J was trimmed by 0 bases and V by 3 bases; bases with no gene match: 6. In germline, CDR1 is MGHRA, CDR2 YSYEKL. The CDR3 DNA reads as TGCGCCAGCAGCCAGCCCTGGACAGGGGGCTACCAAGAGACCCAGTACTTC. It is translated as CASSQPWTGGYQETQYF.

This clonotype was counted only a few times. The J gene is TRBJ2-1, the V gene TRBV10-2; 7 bases map to TRBD2. J lost 6 bases, V lost 4 bases, and 6 bases had no gene match. Per the germline V gene, CDR1 is WSHSY and CDR2 is SAAADI. CDR3 length: 14 residues. The DNA of the CDR3 is TGCGCCAGCAGTGCCGCGGGGGTGGTCAATGAGCAGTTCTTC. It is translated as CASSAAGVVNEQFF.

The chain uses TRBV7-9 and TRBJ1-2; maybe TRBD1 (5 bases). Germline CDR1 SEHNR, CDR2 FQNEAQ (reference sequence). Trimming removed 0 bases from V and 0 bases from J, with 11 bases in between. The CDR3 totals 16 residues. The CDR3: CASSLAGAGANYGYTF. CDR3 nucleotides: TGTGCCAGCAGCTTAGCTGGGGCGGGAGCTAACTATGGCTACACCTTC. Full variable domain (missing parts from reference TRBV7-9 and TRBJ1-2): DTGVSQNPRHKITKRGQNVTFRCDPISEHNRLYWYRQTLGQGPEFLTYFQNEAQLEKSRLLSDRFSAERPKGSFSTLEIQRTEQGDSAMYLCASSLAGAGANYGYTFGSGTRLTVV.

This clonotype was observed a single time. CDR3 loop: CSSLESSGGKKYF. CDR3 bases: TGCAGCTCCCTGGAGTCTAGCGGGGGGAAGAAGTATTTT. The chain is built from TRBV29-1 and TRBJ2-3; TRBD2 matches at 11 bases. After removal of 8 bases from V and 13 bases from J, the junction contained 14 bases not matched to a gene. Germline V gene data show CDR1 as SQVTM and CDR2 as ANQGSEA. There are 13 residues in the CDR3.

The chain combines TRBV28 with TRBJ2-1; TRBD2 matches at 15 bases. This CDR3 has 16 amino acids. V was clipped by 4 bases and J by 9 bases; unmatched bases: 7. CDR1 MDHEN and CDR2 SYDVKM come from the germline V gene. In nucleotides, the CDR3 is TGTGCCAGCAGTTCAGGGACTAGCGGGGGGATAACTGAGCAGTTCTTC. The encoded protein is CASSSGTSGGITEQFF.

The V call is TRBV5-1, the J call TRBJ2-1; 8 bases map to TRBD1. Germline V gene sequence: CDR1 SGHRS, CDR2 YFSETQ. CDR3 length: 17 residues. V trimming: 2 bases; J trimming: 0 bases; junction bases outside the gene matches: 7. CDR3 in amino acids: CASSFGQGASSYNEQFF. CDR3 DNA sequence: TGCGCCAGCAGCTTCGGCCAGGGGGCGAGCTCCTACAATGAGCAGTTCTTC.

The gene calls are TRBV24-1 and TRBJ2-3, with 9 bases aligning to TRBD1. Germline V gene lookup returns CDR1 KGHDR and CDR2 SFDVKD. The length of the CDR3 is 15 residues. Losses at the gene ends were 4 bases for V and 3 bases for J; bases not matched to a gene: 4. As DNA, the CDR3 is TGTGCCACCAGTGACGCAGGACAGGGGACAGATACGCAGTATTTT. Translation gives CATSDAGQGTDTQYF.

This clonotype was observed a few times. The J gene is TRBJ2-7, the V gene TRBV28; the match to TRBD1 covers 9 bases. Looked up from germline, CDR1 is MDHEN and CDR2 is SYDVKM. J gave up 0 bases and V 8 bases, and 5 bases lay outside the gene matches. CDR3 length: 14 residues. The CDR3 spells CASADRGGSYEQYF. The CDR3 coding sequence is TGTGCCAGCGCGGACAGGGGTGGCTCCTACGAGCAGTACTTC.